This is a list of T cell receptor beta chains from one sample in a study of CD8 T cells in ankylosing spondylitis. TCRdb fed the 5' RACE reads into MiXCR, producing one record per CDR3 protein. The data contain about 170,000 distinct CDR3 sequences, about 17% of them singletons. Sequenced material: blood, either unsorted or a sorted T cell fraction (not recorded which). Receptors were obtained from a male donor with ankylosing spondylitis or in good health (not recorded which). The CDR3 runs from the conserved cysteine through the conserved F or W. Each record gives: V gene, D gene, J gene, clone size, CDR3 protein, CDR3 DNA. A D gene is named only where the DNA matches it firmly. Part of the rows lack a size; the others show once, few, many or a class for expanded clones.

V gene: TRBV5-8; D gene: .; J gene: TRBJ2-1; clone size: many; CDR3 protein: CASSLDGSASYNEQFF; CDR3 DNA: TGTGCCAGCAGCTTGGACGGTAGCGCATCCTACAATGAGCAGTTCTTC
V gene: TRBV5-1; D gene: .; J gene: TRBJ2-7; clone size: once; CDR3 protein: CASSFGRNTHYYEQYF; CDR3 DNA: TGCGCCAGCAGCTTTGGACGAAATACCCACTACTACGAGCAGTACTTC
V gene: TRBV7-6; D gene: .; J gene: TRBJ2-3; clone size: many; CDR3 protein: CASSLRQGMSTDTQYF; CDR3 DNA: TGTGCCAGCAGCTTACGTCAGGGCATGAGCACAGATACGCAGTATTTT
V gene: TRBV4-1; D gene: TRBD2; J gene: TRBJ2-2; clone size: .; CDR3 protein: CASSLGLADDNTGELFF; CDR3 DNA: TGCGCCAGCAGCCTAGGACTAGCGGACGATAACACCGGGGAGCTGTTTTTT
V gene: TRBV7-8; D gene: TRBD2; J gene: TRBJ2-7; clone size: .; CDR3 protein: CASSPLAGDSGEQYF; CDR3 DNA: TGTGCCAGCAGTCCACTAGCGGGAGATTCGGGCGAGCAGTACTTC
V gene: TRBV7-2; D gene: .; J gene: TRBJ1-1; clone size: many; CDR3 protein: CASSLDIGGAFF; CDR3 DNA: TGTGCCAGCAGCTTAGATATAGGGGGAGCTTTCTTT
V gene: TRBV7-6; D gene: .; J gene: TRBJ2-4; clone size: .; CDR3 protein: CASSERAGNIQYF; CDR3 DNA: TGTGCCAGCAGCGAGAGGGCGGGGAACATTCAGTACTTC
V gene: TRBV5-1; D gene: .; J gene: TRBJ2-1; clone size: many; CDR3 protein: CASSLGAVNSYNEQFF; CDR3 DNA: TGCGCCAGCAGCTTGGGAGCGGTAAACTCCTACAATGAGCAGTTCTTC
V gene: TRBV5-1; D gene: TRBD2; J gene: TRBJ2-2; clone size: many; CDR3 protein: CASSLVLAGARELFF; CDR3 DNA: TGCGCCAGCAGCTTGGTCCTAGCGGGAGCCAGGGAGCTGTTTTTT
V gene: TRBV19; D gene: .; J gene: TRBJ2-7; clone size: few; CDR3 protein: CASSERPWQGRTYEQYF; CDR3 DNA: TGTGCCAGTAGTGAAAGACCTTGGCAGGGACGAACCTACGAGCAGTACTTC
V gene: TRBV28; D gene: .; J gene: TRBJ2-5; clone size: .; CDR3 protein: CASSQGRSSVQYF; CDR3 DNA: TGTGCCAGCAGTCAAGGACGTTCTTCGGTCCAGTACTTC
V gene: TRBV5-1; D gene: .; J gene: TRBJ1-1; clone size: many; CDR3 protein: CASSPGTGRNTEAFF; CDR3 DNA: TGCGCCAGCAGCCCGGGAACAGGGAGGAACACTGAAGCTTTCTTT
V gene: TRBV7-2; D gene: .; J gene: TRBJ1-6; clone size: few; CDR3 protein: CASSGGLAVTPLHF; CDR3 DNA: TGTGCCAGCAGCGGAGGGCTGGCTGTTACACCCCTCCACTTT
V gene: TRBV29-1; D gene: .; J gene: TRBJ2-7; clone size: .; CDR3 protein: CSVEGGRVSEQYF; CDR3 DNA: TGCAGCGTTGAGGGTGGTAGGGTAAGCGAGCAGTACTTC
V gene: TRBV28; D gene: TRBD1; J gene: TRBJ2-3; clone size: many; CDR3 protein: CASSRSDRESDTQYF; CDR3 DNA: TGTGCCAGCAGTAGAAGTGACAGGGAGTCAGATACGCAGTATTTT
V gene: TRBV11-2; D gene: .; J gene: TRBJ2-7; clone size: many; CDR3 protein: CASSLGTNYEQYF; CDR3 DNA: TGTGCCAGCAGCTTAGGTACGAACTACGAGCAGTACTTC
V gene: TRBV28; D gene: TRBD1; J gene: TRBJ1-1; clone size: .; CDR3 protein: CASSLYTSDRGAFF; CDR3 DNA: TGTGCCAGCAGTTTATATACCTCTGACAGGGGGGCTTTCTTT
V gene: TRBV20-1; D gene: .; J gene: TRBJ1-4; clone size: many; CDR3 protein: CSAAANEKLFF; CDR3 DNA: TGCAGTGCGGCAGCTAATGAAAAACTGTTTTTT
V gene: TRBV6-5; D gene: .; J gene: TRBJ1-2; clone size: many; CDR3 protein: CASNGQGGYTF; CDR3 DNA: TGTGCCAGCAATGGCCAGGGCGGCTACACCTTC
V gene: TRBV12-3/TRBV12-4; D gene: .; J gene: TRBJ2-1; clone size: few; CDR3 protein: CASSFRESYNEQFF; CDR3 DNA: TGTGCCAGCAGTTTTCGGGAGTCTTACAATGAGCAGTTCTTC
V gene: TRBV5-1; D gene: .; J gene: TRBJ2-7; clone size: many; CDR3 protein: CASSFKAENSYEQYF; CDR3 DNA: TGCGCCAGCAGCTTCAAAGCGGAGAACTCCTACGAGCAGTACTTC
V gene: TRBV20-1; D gene: .; J gene: TRBJ2-5; clone size: .; CDR3 protein: CSAEGKETQYF; CDR3 DNA: TGCAGTGCGGAAGGCAAAGAGACCCAGTACTTC
V gene: TRBV5-1; D gene: TRBD2; J gene: TRBJ2-3; clone size: many; CDR3 protein: CASRKGLAGVFGDTQYF; CDR3 DNA: TGCGCCAGCAGGAAGGGACTAGCGGGAGTCTTTGGAGATACGCAGTATTTT
V gene: TRBV12-3/TRBV12-4; D gene: .; J gene: TRBJ2-1; clone size: few; CDR3 protein: CASSLGGGNEQFF; CDR3 DNA: TGTGCCAGCAGCCTGGGGGGAGGCAATGAGCAGTTCTTC
V gene: TRBV20-1; D gene: TRBD1; J gene: TRBJ1-5; clone size: .; CDR3 protein: CSAISPGTANQPQHF; CDR3 DNA: TGCAGTGCAATCAGCCCCGGGACAGCCAATCAGCCCCAGCATTTT
V gene: TRBV29-1; D gene: .; J gene: TRBJ1-1; clone size: many; CDR3 protein: CSVVRPGNTEAFF; CDR3 DNA: TGCAGCGTCGTACGGCCGGGGAACACTGAAGCTTTCTTT
V gene: TRBV5-1; D gene: .; J gene: TRBJ2-1; clone size: many; CDR3 protein: CASSLGGLHNEQFF; CDR3 DNA: TGCGCCAGCAGCTTGGGGGGACTTCACAATGAGCAGTTCTTC
V gene: TRBV29-1; D gene: .; J gene: TRBJ2-1; clone size: .; CDR3 protein: CSVGRPREQFF; CDR3 DNA: TGCAGCGTTGGTAGGCCTCGCGAGCAGTTCTTC
V gene: TRBV5-1; D gene: .; J gene: TRBJ2-2; clone size: few; CDR3 protein: CASSLEGYTGELFF; CDR3 DNA: TGCGCCAGCAGCTTGGAGGGTTACACCGGGGAGCTGTTTTTT
V gene: TRBV30; D gene: .; J gene: TRBJ2-5; clone size: .; CDR3 protein: CAWEQGTQHF; CDR3 DNA: TGTGCCTGGGAACAGGGAACCCAGCACTTC
V gene: TRBV27; D gene: TRBD1; J gene: TRBJ1-2; clone size: many; CDR3 protein: CASSWGQADYGYTF; CDR3 DNA: TGTGCCAGCAGTTGGGGACAGGCAGACTATGGCTACACCTTC
V gene: TRBV29-1; D gene: TRBD2; J gene: TRBJ2-1; clone size: .; CDR3 protein: CAGGQSYNAQFF; CDR3 DNA: TGCGCGGGAGGACAGTCCTACAATGCGCAGTTCTTC
V gene: TRBV12-3/TRBV12-4; D gene: .; J gene: TRBJ1-1; clone size: many; CDR3 protein: CASSFSLGTEAFF; CDR3 DNA: TGTGCCAGCAGTTTTAGCTTGGGGACTGAAGCTTTCTTT
V gene: TRBV5-1; D gene: TRBD1; J gene: TRBJ1-1; clone size: many; CDR3 protein: CASSAQGAFTEAFF; CDR3 DNA: TGCGCCAGCAGCGCTCAGGGGGCTTTTACTGAAGCTTTCTTT
V gene: TRBV28; D gene: TRBD1; J gene: TRBJ2-7; clone size: .; CDR3 protein: CASRGQGAYEQYF; CDR3 DNA: TGTGCCAGCAGAGGACAGGGGGCCTACGAGCAGTACTTC
V gene: TRBV30; D gene: TRBD1; J gene: TRBJ2-1; clone size: many; CDR3 protein: CAWSVRTGVFF; CDR3 DNA: TGTGCCTGGAGTGTAAGGACAGGGGTCTTCTTC
V gene: TRBV11-2; D gene: .; J gene: TRBJ1-2; clone size: .; CDR3 protein: CASSKPDRLNYGYTF; CDR3 DNA: TGTGCCAGCAGCAAACCCGACAGACTTAACTATGGCTACACCTTC
V gene: TRBV20-1; D gene: TRBD1; J gene: TRBJ1-2; clone size: once; CDR3 protein: CSARDGNRGLLDGYTF; CDR3 DNA: TGCAGTGCTAGAGATGGTAACAGGGGGCTTTTGGATGGCTACACCTTC
V gene: TRBV6-5; D gene: .; J gene: TRBJ2-5; clone size: few; CDR3 protein: CASSYSNRKETQYF; CDR3 DNA: TGTGCCAGCAGTTACTCGAACAGGAAAGAGACCCAGTACTTC